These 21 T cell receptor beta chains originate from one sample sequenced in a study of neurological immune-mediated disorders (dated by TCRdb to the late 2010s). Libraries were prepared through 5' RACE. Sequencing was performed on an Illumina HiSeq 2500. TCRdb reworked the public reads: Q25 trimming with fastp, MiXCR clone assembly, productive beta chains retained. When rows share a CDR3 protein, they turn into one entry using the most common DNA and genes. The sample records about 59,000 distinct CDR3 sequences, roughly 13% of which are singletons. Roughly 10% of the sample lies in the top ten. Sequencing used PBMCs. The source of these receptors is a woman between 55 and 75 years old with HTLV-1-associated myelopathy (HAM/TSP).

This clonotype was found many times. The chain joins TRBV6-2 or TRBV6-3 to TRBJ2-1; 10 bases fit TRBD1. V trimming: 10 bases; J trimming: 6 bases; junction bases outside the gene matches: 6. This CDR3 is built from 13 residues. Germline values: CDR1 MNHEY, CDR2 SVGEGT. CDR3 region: CATRQGAANEQFF. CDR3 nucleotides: TGTGCCACCCGACAGGGGGCGGCCAATGAGCAGTTCTTC.

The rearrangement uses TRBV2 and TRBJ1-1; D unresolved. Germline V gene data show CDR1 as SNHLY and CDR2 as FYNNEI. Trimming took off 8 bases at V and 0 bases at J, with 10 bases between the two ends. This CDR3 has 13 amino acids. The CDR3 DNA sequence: TGTGCCAGCCGCATTGGTATGAACACTGAAGCTTTCTTT. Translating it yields CASRIGMNTEAFF.

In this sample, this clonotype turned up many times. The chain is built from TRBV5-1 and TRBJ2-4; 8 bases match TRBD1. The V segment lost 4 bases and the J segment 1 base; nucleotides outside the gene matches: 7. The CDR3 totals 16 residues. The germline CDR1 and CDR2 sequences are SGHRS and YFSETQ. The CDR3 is CASSTDREHAKNIQYF. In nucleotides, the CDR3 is TGCGCCAGCAGCACGGACAGGGAGCATGCCAAAAACATTCAGTACTTC. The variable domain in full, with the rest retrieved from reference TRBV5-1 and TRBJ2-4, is KAGVTQTPRYLIKTRGQQVTLSCSPISGHRSVSWYQQTPGQGLQFLFEYFSETQRNKGNFPGRFSGRQFSNSRSEMNVSTLELGDSALYLCASSTDREHAKNIQYFGAGTRLSVL.

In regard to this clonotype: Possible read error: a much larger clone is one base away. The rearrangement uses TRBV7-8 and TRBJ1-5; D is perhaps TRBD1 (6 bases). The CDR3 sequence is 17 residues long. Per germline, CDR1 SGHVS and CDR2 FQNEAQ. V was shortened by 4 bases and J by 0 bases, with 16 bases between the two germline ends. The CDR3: CASSSNPRGHSNQPQHF. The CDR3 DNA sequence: TGTGCCAGCAGCTCCAACCCCCGGGGACATAGCAATCAGCCCCAGCATTTT. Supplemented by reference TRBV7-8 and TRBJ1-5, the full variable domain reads GAGVSQSPRYKVAKRGQDVALRCDPISGHVSLFWYQQALGQGPEFLTYFQNEAQLDKSGLPSDRFFAERPEGSVSTLKIQRTQQEDSAVYLCASSSNPRGHSNQPQHFGDGTRLSIL.

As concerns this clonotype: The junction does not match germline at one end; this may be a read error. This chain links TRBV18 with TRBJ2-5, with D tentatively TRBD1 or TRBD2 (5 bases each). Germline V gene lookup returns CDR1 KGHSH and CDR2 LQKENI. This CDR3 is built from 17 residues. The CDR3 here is CASPPLEGAAGQETQYF. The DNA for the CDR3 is TGTGCCAGCCCACCACTAGAAGGTGCGGCAGGGCAAGAGACCCAGTACTTC.

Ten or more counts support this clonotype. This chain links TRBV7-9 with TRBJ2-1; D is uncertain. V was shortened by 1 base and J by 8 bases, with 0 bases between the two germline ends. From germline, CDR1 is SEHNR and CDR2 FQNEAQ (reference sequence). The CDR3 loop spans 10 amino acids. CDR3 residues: CASSLDEQFF. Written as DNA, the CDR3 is TGTGCCAGCAGCTTAGATGAGCAGTTCTTC.

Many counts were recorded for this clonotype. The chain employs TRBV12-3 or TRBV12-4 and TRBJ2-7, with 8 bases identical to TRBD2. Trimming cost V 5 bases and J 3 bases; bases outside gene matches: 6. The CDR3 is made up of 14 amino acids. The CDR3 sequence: CASSRRREGYEQYF. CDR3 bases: TGTGCCAGCAGTCGGCGACGGGAGGGCTACGAGCAGTACTTC.

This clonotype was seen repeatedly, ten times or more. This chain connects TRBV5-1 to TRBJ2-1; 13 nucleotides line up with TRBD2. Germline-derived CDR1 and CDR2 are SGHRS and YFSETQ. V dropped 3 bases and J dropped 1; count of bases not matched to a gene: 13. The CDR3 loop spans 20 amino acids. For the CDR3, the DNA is TGCGCCAGCAGCTCCCCCCGTACTAGCGGGAGGGAGAGTTCCTACAATGAGCAGTTCTTC. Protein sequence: CASSSPRTSGRESSYNEQFF.

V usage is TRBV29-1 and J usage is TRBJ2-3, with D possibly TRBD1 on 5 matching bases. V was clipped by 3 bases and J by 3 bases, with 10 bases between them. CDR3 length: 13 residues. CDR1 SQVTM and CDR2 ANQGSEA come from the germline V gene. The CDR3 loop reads CSVDKGWTDTQYF. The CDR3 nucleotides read TGCAGCGTTGATAAGGGGTGGACAGATACGCAGTATTTT.

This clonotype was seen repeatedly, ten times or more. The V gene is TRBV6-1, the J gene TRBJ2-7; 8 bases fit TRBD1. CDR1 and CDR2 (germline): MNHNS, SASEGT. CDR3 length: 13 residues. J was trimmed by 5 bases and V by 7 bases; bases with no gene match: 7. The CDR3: CASTGTGTHEQYF. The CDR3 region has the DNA TGTGCCAGCACTGGGACAGGAACCCACGAGCAGTACTTC.

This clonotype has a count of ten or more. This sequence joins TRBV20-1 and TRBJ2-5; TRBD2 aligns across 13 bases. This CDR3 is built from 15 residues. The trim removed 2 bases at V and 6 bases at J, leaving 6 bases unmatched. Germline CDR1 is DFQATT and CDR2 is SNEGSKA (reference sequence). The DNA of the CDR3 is TGCAGTGCTAGACGTCGACTAGCGGGAGGTCAGACCCAGTACTTC. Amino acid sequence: CSARRRLAGGQTQYF.

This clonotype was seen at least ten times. For the CDR3, the DNA is TGCGCCAGCAGCAAAAAAGTGGGCAGTACGCAGTATTTT. Translated, it gives CASSKKVGSTQYF. The rearrangement joins TRBV5-1 to TRBJ2-3, with D hard to call. This CDR3 has 13 residues. CDR1 is SGHRS and CDR2 is YFSETQ in the germline V gene. Trimming removed 4 bases from V and 8 bases from J, with 14 bases in between.

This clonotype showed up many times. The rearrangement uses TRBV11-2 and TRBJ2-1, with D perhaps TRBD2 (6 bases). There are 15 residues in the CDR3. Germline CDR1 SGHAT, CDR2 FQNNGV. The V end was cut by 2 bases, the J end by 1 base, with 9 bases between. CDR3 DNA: TGTGCCAGCAGCTTAACGCGGGAATCCTACAATGAGCAGTTCTTC. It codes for CASSLTRESYNEQFF.

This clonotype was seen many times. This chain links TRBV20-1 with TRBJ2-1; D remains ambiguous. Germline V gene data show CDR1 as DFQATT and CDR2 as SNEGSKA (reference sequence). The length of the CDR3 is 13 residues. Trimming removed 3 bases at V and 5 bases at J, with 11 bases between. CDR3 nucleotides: TGCAGTGCTAGCGACCGGACCCACAATGAGCAGTTCTTC. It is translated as CSASDRTHNEQFF.

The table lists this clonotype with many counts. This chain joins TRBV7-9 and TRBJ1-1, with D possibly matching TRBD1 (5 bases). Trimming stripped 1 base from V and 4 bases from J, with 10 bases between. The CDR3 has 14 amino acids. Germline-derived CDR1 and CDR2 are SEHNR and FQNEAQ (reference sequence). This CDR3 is CASSLGPGGTEAFF. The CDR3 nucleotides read TGTGCCAGCAGCTTAGGACCGGGGGGCACTGAAGCTTTCTTT.

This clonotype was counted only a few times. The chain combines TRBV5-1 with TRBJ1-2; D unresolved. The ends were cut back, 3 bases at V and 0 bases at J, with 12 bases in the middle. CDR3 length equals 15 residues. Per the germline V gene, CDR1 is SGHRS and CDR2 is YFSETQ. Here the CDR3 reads CASSYGLLANYGYTF. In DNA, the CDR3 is TGCGCCAGCAGCTATGGACTGTTAGCTAACTATGGCTACACCTTC. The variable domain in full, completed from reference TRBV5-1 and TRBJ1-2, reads KAGVTQTPRYLIKTRGQQVTLSCSPISGHRSVSWYQQTPGQGLQFLFEYFSETQRNKGNFPGRFSGRQFSNSRSEMNVSTLELGDSALYLCASSYGLLANYGYTFGSGTRLTVV.

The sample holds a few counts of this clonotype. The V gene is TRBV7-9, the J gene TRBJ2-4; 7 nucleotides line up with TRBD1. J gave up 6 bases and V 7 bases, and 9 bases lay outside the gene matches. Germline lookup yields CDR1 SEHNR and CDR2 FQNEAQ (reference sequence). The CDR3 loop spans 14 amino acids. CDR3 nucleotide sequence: TGTGCCAGCACCAACGAGGGGGCAGTAAACATTCAGTACTTC. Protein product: CASTNEGAVNIQYF.

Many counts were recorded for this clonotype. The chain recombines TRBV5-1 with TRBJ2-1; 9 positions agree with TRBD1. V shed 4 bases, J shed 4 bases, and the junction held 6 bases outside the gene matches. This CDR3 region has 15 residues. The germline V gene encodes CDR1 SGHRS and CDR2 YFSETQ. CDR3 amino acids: CASSVGGQGYNEQFF. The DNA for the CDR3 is TGCGCCAGCAGCGTGGGGGGACAGGGATACAATGAGCAGTTCTTC.

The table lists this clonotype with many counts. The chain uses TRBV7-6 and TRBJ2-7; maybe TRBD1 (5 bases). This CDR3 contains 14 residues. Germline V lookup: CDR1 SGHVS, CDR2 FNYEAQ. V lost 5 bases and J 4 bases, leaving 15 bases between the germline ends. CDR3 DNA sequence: TGTGCCAGCAGCGCATCTCCAGGGCAGTACGAGCAGTACTTC. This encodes CASSASPGQYEQYF.

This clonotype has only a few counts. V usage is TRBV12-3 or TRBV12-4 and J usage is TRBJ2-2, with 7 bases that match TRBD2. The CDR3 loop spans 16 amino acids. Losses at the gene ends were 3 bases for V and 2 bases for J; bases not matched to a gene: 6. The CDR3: CASSFLSGANTGELFF. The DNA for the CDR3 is TGTGCCAGCAGTTTTTTAAGCGGGGCCAACACCGGGGAGCTGTTTTTT.

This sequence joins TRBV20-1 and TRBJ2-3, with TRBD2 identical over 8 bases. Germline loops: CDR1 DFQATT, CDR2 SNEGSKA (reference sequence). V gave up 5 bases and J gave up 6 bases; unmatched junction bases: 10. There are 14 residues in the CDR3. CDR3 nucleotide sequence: TGCAGTGCTCATCTAGCGGGCCTGCGGGATACGCAGTATTTT. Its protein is CSAHLAGLRDTQYF.